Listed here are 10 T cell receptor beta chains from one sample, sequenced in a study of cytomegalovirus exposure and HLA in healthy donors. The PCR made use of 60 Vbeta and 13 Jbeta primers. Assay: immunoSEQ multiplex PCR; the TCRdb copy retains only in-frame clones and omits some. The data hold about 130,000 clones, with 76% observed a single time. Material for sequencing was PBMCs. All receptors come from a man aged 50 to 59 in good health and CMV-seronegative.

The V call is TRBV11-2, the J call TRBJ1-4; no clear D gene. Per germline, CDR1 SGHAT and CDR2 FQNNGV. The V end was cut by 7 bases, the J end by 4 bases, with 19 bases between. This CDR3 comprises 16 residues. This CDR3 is CASTGPEGRLNEKLFF. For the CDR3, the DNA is TGTGCCAGCACCGGACCGGAGGGCAGGCTTAATGAAAAACTGTTTTTT.

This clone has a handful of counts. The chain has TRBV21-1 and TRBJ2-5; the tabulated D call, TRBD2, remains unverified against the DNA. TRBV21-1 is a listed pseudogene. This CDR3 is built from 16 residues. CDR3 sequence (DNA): TGTGCCAGCAGCAAAGCGAGGGGGGGCTGGGGAGAGACCCAGTACTTC. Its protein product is CASSKARGGWGETQYF.

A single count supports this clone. In nucleotides, the CDR3 is TGTGCCAGCAGGGAGGGGCTAAGCAACACAGATACGCAGTATTTT. It yields the protein CASREGLSNTDTQYF. This chain uses TRBV2 with TRBJ2-3, with D maybe TRBD2 (6 bases). Germline V CDR1 and CDR2: SNHLY, FYNNEI. CDR3 size: 15 residues. Trimming left V 6 bases short and J 2 bases short, with 15 bases between.

The chain's CDR3 is CSVVGVSGGSTDTQYF. The CDR3 DNA is TGCAGCGTTGTGGGGGTTAGCGGGGGGAGCACAGATACGCAGTATTTT. This sequence joins TRBV29-1 and TRBJ2-3, with 10 bases matching TRBD2. The CDR3 is 16 residues long. Unmatched junction bases numbered 7, after V lost 4 bases and J lost 0 bases. The V gene's germline CDR1 is SQVTM and CDR2 ANQGSEA.

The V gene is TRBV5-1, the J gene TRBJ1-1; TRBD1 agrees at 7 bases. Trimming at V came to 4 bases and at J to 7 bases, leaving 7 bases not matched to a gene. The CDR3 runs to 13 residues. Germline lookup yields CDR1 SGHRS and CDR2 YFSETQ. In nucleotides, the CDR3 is TGCGCCAGCAGCCCCGACAGGGTCTTTGAAGCTTTCTTT. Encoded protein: CASSPDRVFEAFF.

The CDR3 nucleotides read TGTGCCAGTAGTATAGGCGGAAATAACCACAATCAGCCCCAGCATTTT. Residues: CASSIGGNNHNQPQHF. The V gene is TRBV19, the J gene TRBJ1-5, with no clear D. The germline gives CDR1 LNHDA, CDR2 SQIVND (reference sequence). The CDR3 totals 16 residues. V was cut by 1 base and J by 3 bases, with 13 bases left in between.

The CDR3 loop is CASSWGTSSYGANVLTF. Here the CDR3 DNA reads TGTGCCAGCAGCTGGGGGACTAGCTCTTACGGGGCCAACGTCCTGACTTTC. V is TRBV7-2 and J is TRBJ2-6, with 9 nucleotides matching TRBD2. The CDR3 has 17 amino acids. V shed 4 bases and J 4 bases; nucleotides not matched to a gene: 8. From germline, CDR1 is SGHTA and CDR2 FQGNSA.

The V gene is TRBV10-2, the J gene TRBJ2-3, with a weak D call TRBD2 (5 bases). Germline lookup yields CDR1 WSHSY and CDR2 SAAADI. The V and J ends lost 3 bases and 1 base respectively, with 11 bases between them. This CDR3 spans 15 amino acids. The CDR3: CASSDEGFGTDTQYF. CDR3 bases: TGCGCCAGCAGTGATGAGGGTTTCGGCACAGATACGCAGTATTTT.

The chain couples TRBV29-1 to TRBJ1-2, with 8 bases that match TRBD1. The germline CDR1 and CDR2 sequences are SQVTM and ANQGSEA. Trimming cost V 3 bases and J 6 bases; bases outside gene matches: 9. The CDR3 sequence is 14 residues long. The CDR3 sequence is CSVDAGGEGNGYTF. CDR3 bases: TGCAGCGTTGACGCAGGGGGCGAGGGAAATGGCTACACCTTC.

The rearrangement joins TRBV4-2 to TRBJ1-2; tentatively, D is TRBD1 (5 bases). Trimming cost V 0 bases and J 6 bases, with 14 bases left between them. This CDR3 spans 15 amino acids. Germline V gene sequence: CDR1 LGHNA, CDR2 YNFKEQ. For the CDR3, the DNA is TGTGCCAGCAGCCAAGAGGCCCTCCAGGGTGATGGCTACACCTTC. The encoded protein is CASSQEALQGDGYTF.